This passage covers 22 T cell receptor beta chains from one sample sequenced in a study of T-cell reconstitution after alpha-beta-depleted transplantation in children. The library targeted TCRbeta and was prepared with unique molecular identifiers. TCRdb redid the calling of the PCR reads with MiXCR, one entry per CDR3 protein. The sample lists 150,000 to 200,000 distinct CDR3 sequences, 6.5% to 7.5% occurring once. The source material was PBMCs from the stem cell graft donor, sampled from the stem cell graft. The receptors were sampled from a human donor who donated a stem cell graft to a child with Wiskott-Aldrich syndrome.

This clonotype was detected a few times. The chain is built from TRBV12-3 or TRBV12-4 and TRBJ2-2; 8 nucleotides line up with TRBD2. CDR3 length equals 16 residues. The V and J ends lost 0 bases and 6 bases, in that order; junction bases with no gene match: 6. The CDR3 reads CASSLAPGGAAGELFF. In DNA, the CDR3 is TGTGCCAGCAGTTTAGCCCCCGGGGGGGCCGCCGGGGAGCTGTTTTTT.

This clonotype turned up a few times. This sequence joins TRBV4-3 and TRBJ2-3, with D perhaps matching TRBD1 or TRBD2 (5 bases each). The germline CDR1 and CDR2 sequences are LGHNA and YSLEER. V shed 2 bases and J shed 3 bases, with 18 bases lying between them. This CDR3 region has 17 residues. As DNA, the CDR3 is TGCGCCAGCAGCCAAAGCACGGGGCGGGCAGGGACAGATACGCAGTATTTT. It codes for CASSQSTGRAGTDTQYF.

In this sample, this clonotype turned up many times. The genes are TRBV5-1 and TRBJ1-4; possible D gene TRBD1, 6 bases. The CDR3 totals 14 residues. V lost 2 bases, J lost 5 bases, and 10 bases lay in between. Germline V gives CDR1 SGHRS, CDR2 YFSETQ. The CDR3 DNA sequence: TGCGCCAGCAGCTTTTCCACAGGGAATGAAAAACTGTTTTTT. Translated: CASSFSTGNEKLFF. The whole variable domain, remainder taken from reference TRBV5-1 and TRBJ1-4, is KAGVTQTPRYLIKTRGQQVTLSCSPISGHRSVSWYQQTPGQGLQFLFEYFSETQRNKGNFPGRFSGRQFSNSRSEMNVSTLELGDSALYLCASSFSTGNEKLFFGSGTQLSVL.

This clonotype was seen repeatedly, ten times or more. The chain joins TRBV20-1 to TRBJ2-3; 8 bases agree with TRBD1. CDR3 size: 13 residues. The V segment lost 7 bases and the J segment 1 base; nucleotides outside the gene matches: 4. Germline V gene sequence: CDR1 DFQATT, CDR2 SNEGSKA (reference sequence). The CDR3 DNA reads TGCAGTGTTACGACAGGGGGCACAGATACGCAGTATTTT. Translation gives CSVTTGGTDTQYF.

The J gene is TRBJ2-7, the V gene TRBV18, with a possible D match to TRBD1 (5 bases). Germline-derived CDR1 and CDR2 are KGHSH and LQKENI. With 5 bases removed from V and 6 bases from J, the gap between germline ends came to 8 bases. The CDR3 is 11 amino acids. This chain's CDR3 is CASSSRAEQYF. DNA for the CDR3: TGTGCCAGCTCATCCAGGGCCGAGCAGTACTTC.

This clonotype was seen at least ten times. The gene calls are TRBV10-3 and TRBJ2-5; a possible D gene is TRBD1 (6 bases). The CDR3 extends over 14 amino acids. Germline V gives CDR1 ENHRY, CDR2 SYGVKD. V was clipped by 3 bases and J by 4 bases, with 12 bases between them. CDR3 DNA sequence: TGTGCCATCAGTGATGAAACAGGGAGAGAGACCCAGTACTTC. The encoded protein is CAISDETGRETQYF.

This clonotype was counted ten times or more. The chain links TRBV20-1 to TRBJ1-1; a possible D gene is TRBD1 (5 bases). V lost 4 bases and J lost 11, with 14 bases in between. The CDR3 has 11 amino acids. Germline-derived CDR1 and CDR2 are DFQATT and SNEGSKA (reference sequence). The CDR3 spells CSATSGGFAFF. The CDR3 DNA reads as TGCAGTGCTACCTCCGGGGGGTTCGCTTTCTTT.

This clonotype was seen repeatedly, ten times or more. The chain joins TRBV6-2 or TRBV6-3 to TRBJ1-5; 7 bases line up with TRBD1. This CDR3 has 15 residues. Germline trimming cut 0 bases from V and 5 bases from J; bases unmatched to any gene: 4. CDR1 is MNHEY and CDR2 is SVGEGT in the germline V gene. The CDR3 DNA follows: TGTGCCAGCAGTTACTCAGGGGGCGGTTATCAGCCCCAGCATTTT. It encodes CASSYSGGGYQPQHF.

This clonotype has only a few counts. CDR3 protein: CASSRDVNYEQYF. Here the CDR3 DNA reads TGTGCCAGCAGCCGGGACGTCAACTACGAGCAGTACTTC. This chain connects TRBV3-1 to TRBJ2-7; tentatively, D is TRBD1 or TRBD2 (5 bases each). The CDR3 sequence is 13 residues long. Germline loops: CDR1 LGHDT, CDR2 YNNKEL (reference sequence). V was cut by 4 bases and J by 3 bases, with 10 bases left in between.

This clonotype was picked up many times. This rearrangement joins TRBV19 to TRBJ1-6, with D unresolved. Germline lookup yields CDR1 LNHDA and CDR2 SQIVND (reference sequence). V was trimmed by 6 bases and J by 8 bases, leaving 11 bases between them. This CDR3 region has 13 residues. The CDR3 loop reads CASRPVEDSPLHF. DNA for the CDR3: TGTGCCAGTAGACCAGTCGAGGATTCACCCCTCCACTTT. Together with reference TRBV19 and TRBJ1-6, the CDR3 gives the full variable domain: DGGITQSPKYLFRKEGQNVTLSCEQNLNHDAMYWYRQDPGQGLRLIYYSQIVNDFQKGDIAEGYSVSREKKESFPLTVTSAQKNPTAFYLCASRPVEDSPLHFGNGTRLTVT.

This clonotype was detected ten times or more. The chain couples TRBV18 to TRBJ2-3; D might be TRBD1 (5 bases). The CDR3 has 12 amino acids. V dropped 2 bases and J dropped 6 bases, with 6 bases sitting between them. Germline loops: CDR1 KGHSH, CDR2 LQKENI. CDR3 nucleotide sequence: TGTGCCAGCTCACCAGCAGGGGATACGCAGTATTTT. Translated, it gives CASSPAGDTQYF.

There are many counts of this clonotype. V usage is TRBV7-9 and J usage is TRBJ2-7, with TRBD2 matching 11 bases. V lost 7 bases to trimming and J lost 0 bases; unmatched junction nucleotides: 2. Germline lookup yields CDR1 SEHNR and CDR2 FQNEAQ (reference sequence). The CDR3 consists of 14 residues. Written as DNA, the CDR3 is TGTGCCAGCATGACTAGCGGGACCTCCTACGAGCAGTACTTC. Translation: CASMTSGTSYEQYF.

This clonotype was seen at least ten times. The rearrangement joins TRBV19 to TRBJ2-7; 8 bases line up with TRBD2. The germline gives CDR1 LNHDA, CDR2 SQIVND (reference sequence). There are 15 residues in the CDR3. V dropped 5 bases and J dropped 7; count of bases not matched to a gene: 13. In DNA form, the CDR3 reads TGTGCCAGTAGTCAGCTAGCGGGCATACCTGATGAGCAGTACTTC. As protein: CASSQLAGIPDEQYF.

The sample holds a few counts of this clonotype. The rearrangement joins TRBV7-6 to TRBJ2-3; 8 bases line up with TRBD1. V shed 4 bases, J shed 2 bases, and the junction held 8 bases outside the gene matches. Germline V CDR1 and CDR2: SGHVS, FNYEAQ. There are 16 residues in the CDR3. This CDR3 reads CASSSAGGPHTDTQYF. In DNA form, the CDR3 reads TGTGCCAGCAGCTCCGCAGGGGGCCCTCACACAGATACGCAGTATTTT.

This chain uses TRBV7-8 with TRBJ2-4, with D perhaps matching TRBD2 (6 bases). V lost 5 bases, J lost 6 bases, and 14 bases lay in between. Germline loops: CDR1 SGHVS, CDR2 FQNEAQ. The CDR3 totals 14 residues. This CDR3 is CASSQRDWGNIQYF. In nucleotides, the CDR3 is TGTGCCAGCAGCCAAAGGGACTGGGGAAACATTCAGTACTTC. Full variable domain (outside the CDR3, taken from reference TRBV7-8 and TRBJ2-4): GAGVSQSPRYKVAKRGQDVALRCDPISGHVSLFWYQQALGQGPEFLTYFQNEAQLDKSGLPSDRFFAERPEGSVSTLKIQRTQQEDSAVYLCASSQRDWGNIQYFGAGTRLSVL.

This clonotype was seen ten or more times. The chain carries TRBV7-6 and TRBJ1-1; a possible D gene is TRBD1 (5 bases). The germline V gene encodes CDR1 SGHVS and CDR2 FNYEAQ. The CDR3 covers 15 residues. Between the trimmed V and J ends, which lost 5 bases and 1 base, there was a span of 14 bases. As DNA, the CDR3 is TGTGCCAGCAGCCTATATGGGCAGGGGAACACTGAAGCTTTCTTT. Encoded protein: CASSLYGQGNTEAFF.

The table lists this clonotype with many counts. The CDR3 reads CSASSTGVSQPQHF. The CDR3 bases are TGCAGTGCCTCCTCGACAGGGGTCAGTCAGCCCCAGCATTTT. The chain is built from TRBV20-1 and TRBJ1-5, with 8 positions matching TRBD1. Trimming at V came to 6 bases and at J to 6 bases, leaving 10 bases not matched to a gene. CDR1 DFQATT and CDR2 SNEGSKA come from the germline V gene (reference sequence). This CDR3 region has 14 residues.

At least ten counts were recorded for this clonotype. This chain connects TRBV18 to TRBJ1-6; D not resolved. V was cut by 3 bases and J by 7 bases, with 13 bases left in between. Germline V CDR1 and CDR2: KGHSH, LQKENI. The CDR3 sequence is 15 residues long. The CDR3 reads CASSPLSGANSPLHF. CDR3 sequence (DNA): TGTGCCAGCTCACCCCTCAGTGGCGCGAATTCACCCCTCCACTTT.

This clonotype occurred many times. The chain has TRBV7-2 and TRBJ2-1; D is undetermined. V lost 4 bases and J 4 bases, leaving 11 bases between the germline ends. Germline V gene lookup returns CDR1 SGHTA and CDR2 FQGNSA. The CDR3 is 14 residues long. CDR3 DNA: TGTGCCAGCAGCTCTTACGACTTGTACAATGAGCAGTTCTTC. Translated, it gives CASSSYDLYNEQFF.

At least ten counts were recorded for this clonotype. This chain joins TRBV9 and TRBJ2-2; D is unclear. From germline, CDR1 is SGDLS and CDR2 YYNGEE. Trimming removed 0 bases at V and 0 bases at J, with 6 bases between. The CDR3 covers 15 residues. The CDR3 DNA is TGTGCCAGCAGCGTAGACGGACCGAACACCGGGGAGCTGTTTTTT. Encoded protein: CASSVDGPNTGELFF.

This clonotype was detected ten times or more. The rearrangement links TRBV11-2 to TRBJ2-7, with 10 bases identical to TRBD2. The germline V gene encodes CDR1 SGHAT and CDR2 FQNNGV. CDR3 length: 17 amino acids. The V segment lost 5 bases and the J segment 7 bases; nucleotides outside the gene matches: 17. The CDR3 DNA sequence: TGTGCCAGCAGCATATACTCCGGGACTAGCGTTACAGGGGAGCAGTACTTC. It codes for CASSIYSGTSVTGEQYF. The full variable domain, completed using reference TRBV11-2 and TRBJ2-7, is EAGVAQSPRYKIIEKRQSVAFWCNPISGHATLYWYQQILGQGPKLLIQFQNNGVVDDSQLPKDRFSAERLKGVDSTLKIQPAKLEDSAVYLCASSIYSGTSVTGEQYFGPGTRLTVT.

This clonotype appeared many times. V gene TRBV29-1 combines with J gene TRBJ2-5, with 9 bases that match TRBD2. Germline V gives CDR1 SQVTM, CDR2 ANQGSEA. The length of the CDR3 is 15 residues. V was pared by 7 bases and J by 1 base, with 10 bases of the junction left unmatched. The CDR3 spells CSASHSTSGQETQYF. Written as DNA, the CDR3 is TGCAGCGCTAGTCATTCGACTAGCGGCCAAGAGACCCAGTACTTC.